The present T cell receptor (beta chain) was sequenced within a study of blood T cell repertoires in COVID-19. The protocol was immunoSEQ multiplex PCR, while the TCRdb copy is restricted to in-frame clones and leaves out a portion. The sample consists of under 300,000 clones, 75% to 90% of them appearing once. In germline, CDR1 is SGHRS, CDR2 YFSETQ. The CDR3 contains 15 residues. Deletions cut 2 bases from V and 5 bases from J, with 16 bases between. The TCR sequence derives from a woman between 18 and 30 years old who had recovered from COVID-19. Sequencing was done on a sample of PBMCs or T cells enriched from blood (not recorded which). The gene calls are TRBV5-1 and TRBJ2-5; TRBD2 might be the D (7 bases). CDR3 bases: TGCGCCAGCAGCTTCTTGGGGGGGGGCGAGGAGACCCAGTACTTC. This encodes CASSFLGGGEETQYF.